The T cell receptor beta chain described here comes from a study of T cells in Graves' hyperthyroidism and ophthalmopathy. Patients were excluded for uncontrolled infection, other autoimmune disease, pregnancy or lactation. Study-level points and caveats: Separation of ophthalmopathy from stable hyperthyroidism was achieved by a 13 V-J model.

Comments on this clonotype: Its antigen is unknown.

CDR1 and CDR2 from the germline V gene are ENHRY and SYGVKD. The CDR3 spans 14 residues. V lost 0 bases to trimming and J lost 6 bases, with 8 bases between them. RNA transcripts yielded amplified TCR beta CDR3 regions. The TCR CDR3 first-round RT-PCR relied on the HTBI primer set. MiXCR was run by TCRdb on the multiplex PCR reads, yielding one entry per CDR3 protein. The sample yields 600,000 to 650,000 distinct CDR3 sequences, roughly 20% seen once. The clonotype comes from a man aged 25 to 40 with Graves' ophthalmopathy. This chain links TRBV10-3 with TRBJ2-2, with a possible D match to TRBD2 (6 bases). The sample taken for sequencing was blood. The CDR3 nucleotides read TGTGCCATCAGTGAGTCGGAGCGGGCCGGGGAGCTGTTTTTT. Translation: CAISESERAGELFF.